This TCR beta chain was observed in a study of cytotoxic CD8 clonotypes in ibrutinib-treated CLL. Points from the study as a whole: Clonotypes that were public were uncommon, and they contracted or stayed stable on treatment. Baseline levels of clonality went above those of age-matched healthy donors and moved with circulating CD8+ T-cell counts. Clonality increased at ibrutinib response, then returned toward baseline at progression.

Sequencing was performed with immunoSEQ multiplex PCR; in TCRdb, only in-frame clones are kept and a portion is missing. This table has some 130,000 clones, around 93% appearing once. A note on this clone: No antigen is known for it.

Here the sequenced sample was PBMCs, taken after 12 months of ibrutinib treatment. The clonotype originates from a human donor with chronic lymphocytic leukemia.

The CDR3 here is CASRTGQGASTYGYTF. The CDR3 coding sequence is TGTGCCAGCAGAACCGGACAGGGGGCTTCTACCTATGGCTACACCTTC. This chain connects TRBV2 to TRBJ1-2, with 11 bases fitting TRBD1. In germline, CDR1 is SNHLY, CDR2 FYNNEI. The CDR3 extends over 16 amino acids. V gave up 6 bases and J gave up 4 bases; unmatched junction bases: 10.